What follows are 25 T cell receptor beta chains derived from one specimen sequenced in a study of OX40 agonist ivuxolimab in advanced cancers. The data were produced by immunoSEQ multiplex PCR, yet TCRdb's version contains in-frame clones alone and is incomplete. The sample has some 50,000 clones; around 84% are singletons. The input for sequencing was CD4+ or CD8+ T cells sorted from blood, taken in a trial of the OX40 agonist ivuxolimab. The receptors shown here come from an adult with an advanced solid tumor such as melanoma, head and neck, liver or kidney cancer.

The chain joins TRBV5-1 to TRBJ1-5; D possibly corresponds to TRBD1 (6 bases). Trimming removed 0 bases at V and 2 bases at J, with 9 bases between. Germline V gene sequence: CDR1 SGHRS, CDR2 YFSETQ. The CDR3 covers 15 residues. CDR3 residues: CASSLAGERNQPQHF. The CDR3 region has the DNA TGCGCCAGCAGCTTGGCAGGGGAACGCAATCAGCCCCAGCATTTT.

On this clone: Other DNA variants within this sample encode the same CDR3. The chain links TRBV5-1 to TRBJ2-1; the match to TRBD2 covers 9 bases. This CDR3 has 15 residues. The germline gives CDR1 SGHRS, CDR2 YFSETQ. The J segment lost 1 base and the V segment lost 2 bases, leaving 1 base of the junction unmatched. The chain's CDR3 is CASSLGLASYNEQFF. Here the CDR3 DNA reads TGCGCCAGCAGCTTAGGACTAGCGTCCTACAATGAGCAGTTCTTC.

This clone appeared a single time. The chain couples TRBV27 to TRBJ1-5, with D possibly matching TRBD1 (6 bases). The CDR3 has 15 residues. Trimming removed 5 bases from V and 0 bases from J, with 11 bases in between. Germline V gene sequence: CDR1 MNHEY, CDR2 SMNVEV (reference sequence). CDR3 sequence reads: CASSAGTYSNQPQHF. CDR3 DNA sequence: TGTGCCAGCAGTGCCGGGACATATAGCAATCAGCCCCAGCATTTT.

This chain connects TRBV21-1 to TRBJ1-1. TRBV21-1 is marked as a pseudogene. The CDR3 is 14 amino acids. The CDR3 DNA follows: TGTGCCAGCAGCAGACGGGGCAGTAACACTGAAGCTTTCTTT. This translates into CASSRRGSNTEAFF.

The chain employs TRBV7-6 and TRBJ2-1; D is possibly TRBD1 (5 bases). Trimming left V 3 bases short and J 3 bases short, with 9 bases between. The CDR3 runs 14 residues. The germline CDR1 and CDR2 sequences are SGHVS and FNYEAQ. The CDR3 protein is CASSFPGNYNEQFF. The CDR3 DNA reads TGTGCCAGCAGCTTCCCAGGGAACTACAATGAGCAGTTCTTC.

The CDR3 reads CASSLLSGAPLHF. CDR3 in DNA: TGTGCCAGCAGCTTATTATCTGGGGCTCCCCTCCACTTT. The chain is built from TRBV7-3 and TRBJ1-6, with D possibly matching TRBD1 (5 bases). The CDR3 is 13 residues long. Germline CDR1 is SGHTA and CDR2 is FQGTGA. V lost 2 bases and J lost 13, with 12 bases in between. Variable domain in full (rest from reference TRBV7-3 and TRBJ1-6): GAGVSQTPSNKVTEKGKYVELRCDPISGHTALYWYRQSLGQGPEFLIYFQGTGAADDSGLPNDRFFAVRPEGSVSTLKIQRTERGDSAVYLCASSLLSGAPLHFGNGTRLTVT.

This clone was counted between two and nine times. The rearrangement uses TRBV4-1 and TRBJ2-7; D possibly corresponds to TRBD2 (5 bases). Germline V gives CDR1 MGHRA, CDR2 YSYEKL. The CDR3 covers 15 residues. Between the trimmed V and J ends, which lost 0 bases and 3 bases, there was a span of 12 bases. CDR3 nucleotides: TGCGCCAGCAGCCAAGATCCGGGAATCGGCTACGAGCAGTACTTC. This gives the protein CASSQDPGIGYEQYF.

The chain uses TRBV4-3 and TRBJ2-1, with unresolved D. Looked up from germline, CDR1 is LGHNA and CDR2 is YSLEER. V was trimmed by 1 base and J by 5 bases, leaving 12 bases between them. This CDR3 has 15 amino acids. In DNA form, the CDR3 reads TGCGCCAGCAGCCAAGTTCGGACGGGCAACAATGAGCAGTTCTTC. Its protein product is CASSQVRTGNNEQFF.

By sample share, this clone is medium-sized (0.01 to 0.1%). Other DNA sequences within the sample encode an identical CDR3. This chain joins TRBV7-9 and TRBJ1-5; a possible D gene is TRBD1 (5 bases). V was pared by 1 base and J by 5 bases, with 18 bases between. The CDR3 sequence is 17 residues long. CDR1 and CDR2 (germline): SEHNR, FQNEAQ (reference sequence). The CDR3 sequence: CASSLGDGVLGHQPQHF. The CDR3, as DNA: TGTGCCAGCAGCTTAGGCGATGGGGTATTGGGGCATCAGCCCCAGCATTTT.

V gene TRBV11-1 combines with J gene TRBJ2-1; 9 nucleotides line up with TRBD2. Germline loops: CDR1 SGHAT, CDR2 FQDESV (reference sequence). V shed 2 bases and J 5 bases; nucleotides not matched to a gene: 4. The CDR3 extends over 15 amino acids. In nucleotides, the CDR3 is TGTGCCAGCAGCTTACTAGCGGGGATTGACAATGAGCAGTTCTTC. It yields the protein CASSLLAGIDNEQFF.

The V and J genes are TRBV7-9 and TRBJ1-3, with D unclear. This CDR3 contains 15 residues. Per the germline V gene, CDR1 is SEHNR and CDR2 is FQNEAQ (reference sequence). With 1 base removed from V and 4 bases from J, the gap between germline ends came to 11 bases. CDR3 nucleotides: TGTGCCAGCAGCTTAGACGGTTTCGCGGGAAACACCATATATTTT. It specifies CASSLDGFAGNTIYF.

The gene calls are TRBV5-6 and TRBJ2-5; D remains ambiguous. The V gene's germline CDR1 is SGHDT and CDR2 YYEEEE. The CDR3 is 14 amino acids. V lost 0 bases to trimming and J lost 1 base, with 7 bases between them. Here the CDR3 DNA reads TGTGCCAGCAGCTTGGAGGGCAGCCAAGAGACCCAGTACTTC. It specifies CASSLEGSQETQYF.

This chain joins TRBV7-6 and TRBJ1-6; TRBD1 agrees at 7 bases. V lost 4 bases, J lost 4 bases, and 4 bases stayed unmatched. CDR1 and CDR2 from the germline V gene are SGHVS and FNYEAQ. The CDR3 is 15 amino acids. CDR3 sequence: CASSSTGVYNSPLHF. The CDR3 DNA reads TGTGCCAGCAGCTCTACAGGGGTTTATAATTCACCCCTCCACTTT.

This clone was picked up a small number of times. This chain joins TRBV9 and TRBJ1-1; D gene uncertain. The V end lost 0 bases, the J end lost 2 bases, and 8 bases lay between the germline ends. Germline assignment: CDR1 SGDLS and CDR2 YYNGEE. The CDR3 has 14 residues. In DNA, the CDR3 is TGTGCCAGCAGCGTAGCTACGGCAAACACTGAAGCTTTCTTT. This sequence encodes CASSVATANTEAFF.

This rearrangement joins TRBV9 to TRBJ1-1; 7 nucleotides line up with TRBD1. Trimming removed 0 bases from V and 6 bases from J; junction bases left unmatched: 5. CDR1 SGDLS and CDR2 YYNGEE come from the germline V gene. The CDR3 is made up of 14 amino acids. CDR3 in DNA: TGTGCCAGCAGCGTAGAGGGGGCGCGGGCTGAAGCTTTCTTT. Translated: CASSVEGARAEAFF.

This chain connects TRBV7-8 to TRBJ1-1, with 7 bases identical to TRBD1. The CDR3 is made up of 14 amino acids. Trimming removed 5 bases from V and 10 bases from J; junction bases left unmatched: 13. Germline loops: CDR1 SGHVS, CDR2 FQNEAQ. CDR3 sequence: CASSIEGAREGAFF. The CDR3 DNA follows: TGTGCCAGCAGCATCGAGGGGGCGCGGGAAGGAGCTTTCTTT.

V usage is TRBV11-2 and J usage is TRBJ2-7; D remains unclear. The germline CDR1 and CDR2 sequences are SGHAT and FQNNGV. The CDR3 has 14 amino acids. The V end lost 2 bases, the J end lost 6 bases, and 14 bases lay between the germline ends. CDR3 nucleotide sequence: TGTGCCAGCAGCTTACAGGTCTCAGGTTCCGAGCAGTACTTC. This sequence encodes CASSLQVSGSEQYF.

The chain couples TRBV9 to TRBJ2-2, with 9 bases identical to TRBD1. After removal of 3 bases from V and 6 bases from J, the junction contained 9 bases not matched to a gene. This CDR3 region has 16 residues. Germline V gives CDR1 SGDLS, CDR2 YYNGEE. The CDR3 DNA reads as TGTGCCAGCAGCGCACAGGGGGCCGGGCGGGCCGGGGAGCTGTTTTTT. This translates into CASSAQGAGRAGELFF.

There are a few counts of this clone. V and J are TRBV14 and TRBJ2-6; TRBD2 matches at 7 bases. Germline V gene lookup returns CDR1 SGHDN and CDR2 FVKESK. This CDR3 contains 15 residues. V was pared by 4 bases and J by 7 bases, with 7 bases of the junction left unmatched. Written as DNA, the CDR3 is TGTGCCAGCAGCCCCTACATAGCGGGCGCCAACGTCCTGACTTTC. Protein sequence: CASSPYIAGANVLTF.

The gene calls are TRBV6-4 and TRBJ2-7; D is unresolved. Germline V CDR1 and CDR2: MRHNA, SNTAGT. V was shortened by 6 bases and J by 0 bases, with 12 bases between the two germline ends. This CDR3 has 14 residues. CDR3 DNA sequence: TGTGCCAGCAGCCAGGACGGCGGCTCCTACGAGCAGTACTTC. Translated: CASSQDGGSYEQYF.

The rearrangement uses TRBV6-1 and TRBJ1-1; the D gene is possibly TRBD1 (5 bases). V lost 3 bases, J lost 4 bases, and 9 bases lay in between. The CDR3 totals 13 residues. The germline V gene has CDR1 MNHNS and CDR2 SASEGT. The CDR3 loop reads CASSETQGTEAFF. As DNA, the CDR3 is TGTGCCAGCAGTGAGACTCAGGGCACTGAAGCTTTCTTT.

CDR3 region: CASSSGTAIYGYTF. The DNA of the CDR3 is TGTGCCAGCAGTTCCGGGACGGCGATTTATGGCTACACCTTC. This rearrangement joins TRBV6-6 to TRBJ1-2; tentative D call: TRBD1 (5 bases). This CDR3 is built from 14 residues. Germline lookup yields CDR1 MNHNY and CDR2 SVGAGI (reference sequence). Trimming left V 4 bases short and J 5 bases short, with 14 bases between.

The chain's CDR3 is CASSGSRGIGNQPQHF. DNA for the CDR3: TGTGCCAGTAGTGGATCCAGGGGGATAGGTAATCAGCCCCAGCATTTT. The chain combines TRBV19 with TRBJ1-5; the match to TRBD1 covers 7 bases. The germline gives CDR1 LNHDA, CDR2 SQIVND (reference sequence). The V segment lost 5 bases and the J segment 4 bases; nucleotides outside the gene matches: 11. CDR3 size: 16 residues. The variable domain in full, completed from reference TRBV19 and TRBJ1-5, reads DGGITQSPKYLFRKEGQNVTLSCEQNLNHDAMYWYRQDPGQGLRLIYYSQIVNDFQKGDIAEGYSVSREKKESFPLTVTSAQKNPTAFYLCASSGSRGIGNQPQHFGDGTRLSIL.

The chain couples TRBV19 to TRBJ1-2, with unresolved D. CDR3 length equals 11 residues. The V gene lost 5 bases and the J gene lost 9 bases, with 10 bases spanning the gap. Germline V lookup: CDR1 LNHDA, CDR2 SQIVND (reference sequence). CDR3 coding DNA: TGTGCCAGTAGTCCGGGTAGGAGCTACACCTTC. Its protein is CASSPGRSYTF.

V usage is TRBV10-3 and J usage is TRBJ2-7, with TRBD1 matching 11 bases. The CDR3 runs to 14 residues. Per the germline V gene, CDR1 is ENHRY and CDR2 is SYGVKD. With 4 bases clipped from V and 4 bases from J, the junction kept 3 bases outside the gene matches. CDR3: CAISGGTGGYEQYF. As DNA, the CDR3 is TGTGCCATCAGTGGGGGGACAGGGGGTTACGAGCAGTACTTC.